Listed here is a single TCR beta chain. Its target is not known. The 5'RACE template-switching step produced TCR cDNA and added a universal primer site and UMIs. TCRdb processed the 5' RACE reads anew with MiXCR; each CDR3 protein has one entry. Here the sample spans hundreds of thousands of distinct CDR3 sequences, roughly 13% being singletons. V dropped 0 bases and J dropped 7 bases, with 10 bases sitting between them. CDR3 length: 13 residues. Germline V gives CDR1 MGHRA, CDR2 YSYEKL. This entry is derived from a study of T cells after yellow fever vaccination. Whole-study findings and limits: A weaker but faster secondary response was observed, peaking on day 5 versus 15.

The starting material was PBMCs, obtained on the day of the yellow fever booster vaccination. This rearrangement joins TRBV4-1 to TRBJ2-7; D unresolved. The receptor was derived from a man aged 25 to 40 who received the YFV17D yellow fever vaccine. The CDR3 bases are TGCGCCAGCAGCCAAGATCGGTTGGGGGAGCAGTACTTC. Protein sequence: CASSQDRLGEQYF.